A single TCR beta chain is shown here with its context. Its antigen remains unidentified. In the same sample, other DNA sequences code for this CDR3. Clones were sequenced by immunoSEQ multiplex PCR, and TCRdb holds only the in-frame ones, with some missing. The table records around 140,000 clones, roughly 91% of them present only once. This sample stems from a study of T cell responses to AZD1222 COVID-19 vaccine. Study details: Pooling was applied to second doses at about 4 or about 12 weeks.

Study-level findings and limits: CD4 TCRs associated with vaccination spanned spike, dominating at 160-218 and 743-854. Nearly half of spike-specific TCRs reportedly go after variant regions that carry no mutations.

The CDR3 extends over 14 amino acids. Trimming took 0 bases from V and 0 from J, leaving 4 bases between them. CDR1 and CDR2 (germline): SGDLS, YYNGEE. The TCR was taken from an adult in good health. The rearrangement joins TRBV9 to TRBJ1-3; D gene ambiguous. Sequenced here: peripheral blood, sampled on day 0 of AZD1222 vaccination. The CDR3 DNA reads TGTGCCAGCAGCGTAGATTCCTCTGGAAACACCATATATTTT. Translation gives CASSVDSSGNTIYF.